The 14 T cell receptor beta chains below come from one sample, sequenced in a study of control samples from healthy donors and cancer patients. Method: immunoSEQ multiplex PCR; TCRdb's copy keeps in-frame clones and lacks some. Of roughly 160,000 clones in the sample, roughly 94% were seen once. The sample taken for sequencing was PBMCs. The origin of the receptors is a man aged 60-69 years with colorectal cancer.

The chain combines TRBV5-1 with TRBJ1-1, with 7 bases matching TRBD1. CDR3 length: 15 residues. V trimming: 6 bases; J trimming: 3 bases; junction bases outside the gene matches: 11. Germline V CDR1 and CDR2: SGHRS, YFSETQ. The CDR3 loop is CASIIGRGQDTEAFF. The CDR3 coding sequence is TGCGCCAGCATTATCGGGAGGGGGCAAGACACTGAAGCTTTCTTT.

The chain uses TRBV9 and TRBJ2-5; D is unclear. The ends were cut back, 4 bases at V and 5 bases at J, with 24 bases in the middle. The CDR3 contains 17 residues. CDR1 is SGDLS, CDR2 YYNGEE, per germline. In DNA form, the CDR3 reads TGTGCCAGCAGCCCGATGGGCAGCCCTCTGTCACGGGAGACCCAGTACTTC. The encoded protein is CASSPMGSPLSRETQYF.

With respect to this clone: The sample has other DNA sequences that encode this CDR3 too. The rearrangement uses TRBV19 and TRBJ2-2; 9 positions agree with TRBD2. Germline V gives CDR1 LNHDA, CDR2 SQIVND (reference sequence). J was trimmed by 2 bases and V by 6 bases; bases with no gene match: 7. The CDR3 totals 16 residues. The chain's CDR3 is CASSPRGGRNTGELFF. In DNA, the CDR3 is TGTGCCAGTAGCCCGCGGGGGGGGAGAAACACCGGGGAGCTGTTTTTT. The full variable domain, in which reference TRBV19 and TRBJ2-2 provide the parts outside the CDR3, is DGGITQSPKYLFRKEGQNVTLSCEQNLNHDAMYWYRQDPGQGLRLIYYSQIVNDFQKGDIAEGYSVSREKKESFPLTVTSAQKNPTAFYLCASSPRGGRNTGELFFGEGSRLTVL.

The chain uses TRBV18 and TRBJ1-1; 8 nucleotides align to TRBD1. The CDR3 is 15 residues long. The germline V gene encodes CDR1 KGHSH and CDR2 LQKENI. V shed 4 bases, J shed 1 base, and the junction held 5 bases outside the gene matches. The CDR3 loop is CASSRRTGKNTEAFF. CDR3 nucleotide sequence: TGTGCCAGCTCACGACGGACAGGGAAGAACACTGAAGCTTTCTTT.

J is TRBJ1-1 and V is TRBV9; possibly TRBD1 for D (5 bases). Trimming left V 4 bases short and J 0 bases short, with 16 bases between. The length of the CDR3 is 16 residues. Germline CDR1 is SGDLS and CDR2 is YYNGEE. The CDR3 nucleotides are TGTGCCAGCAGCCCCAGGGAGCGGGTAATGAACACTGAAGCTTTCTTT. Residues: CASSPRERVMNTEAFF.

A single count supports this clone. The V and J genes are TRBV5-1 and TRBJ2-3; D might be TRBD1 (6 bases). The CDR3 is made up of 14 amino acids. V shed 4 bases and J shed 1 base, with 10 bases lying between them. The germline V gene encodes CDR1 SGHRS and CDR2 YFSETQ. The CDR3 spells CASSEGHRTDTQYF. The CDR3 DNA is TGCGCCAGCAGCGAGGGACACCGCACAGATACGCAGTATTTT. Filled out from reference TRBV5-1 and TRBJ2-3, the complete variable domain reads KAGVTQTPRYLIKTRGQQVTLSCSPISGHRSVSWYQQTPGQGLQFLFEYFSETQRNKGNFPGRFSGRQFSNSRSEMNVSTLELGDSALYLCASSEGHRTDTQYFGPGTRLTVL.

This chain links TRBV2 with TRBJ1-6, with 9 nucleotides matching TRBD1. CDR1 and CDR2 from the germline V gene are SNHLY and FYNNEI. This CDR3 spans 17 amino acids. V was pared by 5 bases and J by 9 bases, with 14 bases of the junction left unmatched. The CDR3 DNA follows: TGTGCCAGCAGTCCCACAGGGGGCGCTTCCCGATTTTCACCCCTCCACTTT. It is translated as CASSPTGGASRFSPLHF.

The V call is TRBV11-2, the J call TRBJ2-2; D unclear. Trimming shortened V by 2 bases and J by 6 bases, and 4 bases separated the two germline ends. The CDR3 length is 12 residues. Germline V CDR1 and CDR2: SGHAT, FQNNGV. Here the CDR3 reads CASSLNAGELFF. The CDR3 DNA is TGTGCCAGCAGCTTAAATGCCGGGGAGCTGTTTTTT. The variable domain in full, completed from reference TRBV11-2 and TRBJ2-2, reads EAGVAQSPRYKIIEKRQSVAFWCNPISGHATLYWYQQILGQGPKLLIQFQNNGVVDDSQLPKDRFSAERLKGVDSTLKIQPAKLEDSAVYLCASSLNAGELFFGEGSRLTVL.

The sample holds one count of this clone. The rearrangement uses TRBV10-3 and TRBJ2-3; no clear D gene. The CDR3 has 13 residues. CDR1 is ENHRY, CDR2 SYGVKD, per germline. Trimming left V 2 bases short and J 2 bases short, with 5 bases between. The CDR3 is CAISEMYTDTQYF. The CDR3 coding sequence is TGTGCCATCAGTGAGATGTACACAGATACGCAGTATTTT.

This clone was counted a single time. The rearrangement joins TRBV9 to TRBJ2-3; no clear D. The CDR3 contains 15 residues. Germline CDR1 is SGDLS and CDR2 is YYNGEE. V was pared by 0 bases and J by 4 bases, with 12 bases between. CDR3 DNA sequence: TGTGCCAGCAGCGTAGATGGAGCTAGGGCAGATACGCAGTATTTT. It yields the protein CASSVDGARADTQYF.

This chain connects TRBV4-1 to TRBJ1-2; 10 bases are a match to TRBD1. The CDR3 runs 17 residues. CDR1 is MGHRA and CDR2 is YSYEKL in the germline V gene. After removal of 2 bases from V and 2 bases from J, the junction contained 8 bases not matched to a gene. The CDR3, as DNA: TGCGCCAGCAGCCAAAAATCCGGGACAGGGGAGAACTATGGCTACACCTTC. The encoded protein is CASSQKSGTGENYGYTF.

The V and J genes are TRBV7-2 and TRBJ1-3, with D maybe TRBD1 (5 bases). V was trimmed by 3 bases and J by 2 bases, leaving 8 bases between them. The CDR3 consists of 14 residues. In germline, CDR1 is SGHTA, CDR2 FQGNSA. The CDR3 spells CASSLWGTGNTIYF. CDR3 DNA: TGTGCCAGCAGCTTGTGGGGGACTGGAAACACCATATATTTT.

The gene calls are TRBV3-1 (or the pseudogene TRBV3-2) and TRBJ2-2; 10 nucleotides align to TRBD2. Per the germline V gene, CDR1 is LGHDT and CDR2 is YNNKEL (reference sequence). The CDR3 extends over 16 amino acids. J gave up 9 bases and V 8 bases, and 15 bases lay outside the gene matches. CDR3 region: CASGSQAGGPRRELFF. The CDR3 DNA reads as TGTGCCAGCGGGTCGCAAGCGGGGGGGCCGCGAAGGGAGCTGTTTTTT.

This chain joins TRBV18 and TRBJ2-7, with a tentative D call TRBD1 (5 bases). This CDR3 is built from 12 residues. Per germline, CDR1 KGHSH and CDR2 LQKENI. V lost 0 bases, J lost 6 bases, and 6 bases lay in between. CDR3 bases: TGTGCCAGCTCACCACCAGGGGCCGAGCAGTACTTC. It specifies CASSPPGAEQYF.